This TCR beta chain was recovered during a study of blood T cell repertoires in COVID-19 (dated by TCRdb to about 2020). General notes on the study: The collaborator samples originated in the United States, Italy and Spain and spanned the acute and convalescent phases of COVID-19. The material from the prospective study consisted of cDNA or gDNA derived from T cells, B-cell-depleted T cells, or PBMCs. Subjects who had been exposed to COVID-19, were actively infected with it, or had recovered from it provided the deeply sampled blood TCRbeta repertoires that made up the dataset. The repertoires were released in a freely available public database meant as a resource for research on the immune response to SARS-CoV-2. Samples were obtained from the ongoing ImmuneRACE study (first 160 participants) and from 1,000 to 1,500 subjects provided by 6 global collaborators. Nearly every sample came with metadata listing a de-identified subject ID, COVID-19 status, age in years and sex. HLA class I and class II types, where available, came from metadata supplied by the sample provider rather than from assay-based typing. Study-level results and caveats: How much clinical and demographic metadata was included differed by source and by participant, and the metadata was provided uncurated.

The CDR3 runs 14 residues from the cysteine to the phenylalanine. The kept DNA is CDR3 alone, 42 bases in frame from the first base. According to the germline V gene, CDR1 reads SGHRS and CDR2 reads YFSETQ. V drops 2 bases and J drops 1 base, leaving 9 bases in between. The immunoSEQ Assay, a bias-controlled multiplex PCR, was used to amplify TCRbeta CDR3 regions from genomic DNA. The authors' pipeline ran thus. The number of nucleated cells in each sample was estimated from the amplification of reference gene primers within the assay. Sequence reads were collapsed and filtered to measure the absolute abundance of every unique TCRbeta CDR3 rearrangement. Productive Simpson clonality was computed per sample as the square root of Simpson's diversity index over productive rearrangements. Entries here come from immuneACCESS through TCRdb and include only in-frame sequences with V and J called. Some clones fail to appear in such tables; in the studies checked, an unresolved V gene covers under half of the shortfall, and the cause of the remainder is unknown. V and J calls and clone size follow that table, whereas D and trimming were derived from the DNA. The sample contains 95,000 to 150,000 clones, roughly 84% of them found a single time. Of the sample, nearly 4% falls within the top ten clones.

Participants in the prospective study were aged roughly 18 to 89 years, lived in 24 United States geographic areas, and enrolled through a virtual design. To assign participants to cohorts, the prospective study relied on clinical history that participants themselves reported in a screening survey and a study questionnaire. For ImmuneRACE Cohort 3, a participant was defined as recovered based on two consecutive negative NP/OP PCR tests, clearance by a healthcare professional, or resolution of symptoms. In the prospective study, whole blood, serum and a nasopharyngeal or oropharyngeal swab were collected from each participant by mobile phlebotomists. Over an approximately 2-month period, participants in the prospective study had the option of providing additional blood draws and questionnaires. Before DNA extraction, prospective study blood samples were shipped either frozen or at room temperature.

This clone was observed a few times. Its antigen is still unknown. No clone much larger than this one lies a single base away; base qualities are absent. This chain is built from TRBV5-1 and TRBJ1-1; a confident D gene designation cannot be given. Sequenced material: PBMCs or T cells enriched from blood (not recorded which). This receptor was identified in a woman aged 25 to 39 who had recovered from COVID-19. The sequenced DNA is TGCGCCAGCAGCTTAGAGGCTGCGAACACTGAAGCTTTCTTT. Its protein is CASSLEAANTEAFF. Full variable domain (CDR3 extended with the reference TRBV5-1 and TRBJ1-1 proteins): KAGVTQTPRYLIKTRGQQVTLSCSPISGHRSVSWYQQTPGQGLQFLFEYFSETQRNKGNFPGRFSGRQFSNSRSEMNVSTLELGDSALYLCASSLEAANTEAFFGQGTRLTVV.